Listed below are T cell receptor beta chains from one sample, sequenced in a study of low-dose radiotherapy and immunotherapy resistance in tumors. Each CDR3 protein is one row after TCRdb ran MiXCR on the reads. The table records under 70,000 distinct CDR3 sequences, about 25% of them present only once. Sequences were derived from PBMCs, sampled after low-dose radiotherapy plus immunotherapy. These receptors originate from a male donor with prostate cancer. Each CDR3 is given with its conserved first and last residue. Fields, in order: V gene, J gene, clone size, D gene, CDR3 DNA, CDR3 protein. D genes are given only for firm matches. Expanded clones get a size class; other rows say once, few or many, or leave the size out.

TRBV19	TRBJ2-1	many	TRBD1	TGTGCCAGTAGTATCCCTAGGGGGCCCGTGGGCTACAATGAGCAGTTCTTC	CASSIPRGPVGYNEQFF
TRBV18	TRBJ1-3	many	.	TGTGCCAGCTCACCATCTGCCTCTGGAAACACCATATATTTT	CASSPSASGNTIYF
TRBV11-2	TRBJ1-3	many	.	TGTGCCAGCAGCTTGACGTATTTCTCTGGAAACACCATATATTTT	CASSLTYFSGNTIYF
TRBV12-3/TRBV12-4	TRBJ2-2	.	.	TGTGCCAGCTGGAGGGGCGAGACCGGGGAGCTGTTTTTT	CASWRGETGELFF
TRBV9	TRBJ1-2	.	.	TGTGCCAGCAGCCCGGGGGAACAGTTCTATGGCTACACCTTC	CASSPGEQFYGYTF
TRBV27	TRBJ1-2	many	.	TGTGCCAGTAGACGACCGAACTATGGCTACACCTTC	CASRRPNYGYTF
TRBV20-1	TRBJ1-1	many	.	TGCAGTGCTAGAGAACAGGGTCTCGCTGAAGCTTTCTTT	CSAREQGLAEAFF
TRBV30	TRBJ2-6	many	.	TGTGCCTGGGTCAGGGCTGGGGCCAACGTCCTGACTTTC	CAWVRAGANVLTF
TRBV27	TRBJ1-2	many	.	TGTGCCAGCAGTTTATCCTGGGTCGACTATGGCTACACCTTC	CASSLSWVDYGYTF
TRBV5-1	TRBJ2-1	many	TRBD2	TGCGCCAGCAGCTTGGCTTCTTCACTAGCGGGTTACAATGAGCAGTTCTTC	CASSLASSLAGYNEQFF
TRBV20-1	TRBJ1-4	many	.	TGCAGTGCTACCTACCCCCCATTAGCAGGGTGGGGTGAAAAACTGTTTTTT	CSATYPPLAGWGEKLFF